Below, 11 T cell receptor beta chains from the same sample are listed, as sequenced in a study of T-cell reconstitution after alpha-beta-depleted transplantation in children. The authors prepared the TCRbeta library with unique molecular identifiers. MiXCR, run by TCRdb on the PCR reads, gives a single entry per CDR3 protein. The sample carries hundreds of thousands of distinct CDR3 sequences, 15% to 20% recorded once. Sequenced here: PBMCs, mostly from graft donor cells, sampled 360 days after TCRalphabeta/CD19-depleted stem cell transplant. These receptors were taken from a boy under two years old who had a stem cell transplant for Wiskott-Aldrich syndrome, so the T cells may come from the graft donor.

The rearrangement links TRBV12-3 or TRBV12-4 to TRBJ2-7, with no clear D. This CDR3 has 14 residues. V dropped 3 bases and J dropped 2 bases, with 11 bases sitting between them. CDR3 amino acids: CASSFRASPYEQYF. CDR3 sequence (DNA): TGTGCCAGCAGTTTTAGGGCTAGTCCCTACGAGCAGTACTTC.

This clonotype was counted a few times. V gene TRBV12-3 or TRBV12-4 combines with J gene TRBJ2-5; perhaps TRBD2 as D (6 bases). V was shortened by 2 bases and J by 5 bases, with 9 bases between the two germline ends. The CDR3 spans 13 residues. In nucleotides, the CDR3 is TGTGCCAGCAGTTTACTAGCGTTGGAGACCCAGTACTTC. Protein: CASSLLALETQYF.

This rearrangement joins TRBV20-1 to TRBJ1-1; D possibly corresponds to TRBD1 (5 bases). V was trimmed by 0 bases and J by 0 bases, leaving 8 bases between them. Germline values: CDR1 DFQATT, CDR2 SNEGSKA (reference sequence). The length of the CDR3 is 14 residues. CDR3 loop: CSAREGGMNTEAFF. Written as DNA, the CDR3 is TGCAGTGCTAGAGAGGGGGGAATGAACACTGAAGCTTTCTTT.

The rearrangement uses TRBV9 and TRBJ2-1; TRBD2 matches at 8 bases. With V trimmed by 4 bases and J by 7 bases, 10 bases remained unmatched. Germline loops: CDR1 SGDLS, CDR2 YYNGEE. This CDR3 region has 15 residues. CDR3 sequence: CASSPRGGGSNEQFF. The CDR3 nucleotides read TGTGCCAGCAGCCCACGGGGGGGCGGGAGTAATGAGCAGTTCTTC.

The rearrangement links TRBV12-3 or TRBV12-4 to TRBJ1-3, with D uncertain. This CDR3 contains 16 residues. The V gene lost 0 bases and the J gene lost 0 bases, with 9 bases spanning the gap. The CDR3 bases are TGTGCCAGCAGTTTAGCTGGCAGGATCTCTGGAAACACCATATATTTT. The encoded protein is CASSLAGRISGNTIYF.

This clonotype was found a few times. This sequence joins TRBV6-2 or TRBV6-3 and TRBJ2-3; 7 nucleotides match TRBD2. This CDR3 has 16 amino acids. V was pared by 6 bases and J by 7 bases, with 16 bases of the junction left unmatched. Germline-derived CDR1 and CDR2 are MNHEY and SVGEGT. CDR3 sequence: CASRGPGTTTRYTQYF. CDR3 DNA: TGTGCCAGCAGAGGTCCCGGGACTACAACACGTTATACGCAGTATTTT.

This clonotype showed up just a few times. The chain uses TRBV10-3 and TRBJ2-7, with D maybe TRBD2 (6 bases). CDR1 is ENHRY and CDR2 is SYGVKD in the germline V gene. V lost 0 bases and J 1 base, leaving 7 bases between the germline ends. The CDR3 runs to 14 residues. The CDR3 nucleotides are TGTGCCATCAGTGAGTCCCGGGGGTCCTACGAGCAGTACTTC. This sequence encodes CAISESRGSYEQYF.

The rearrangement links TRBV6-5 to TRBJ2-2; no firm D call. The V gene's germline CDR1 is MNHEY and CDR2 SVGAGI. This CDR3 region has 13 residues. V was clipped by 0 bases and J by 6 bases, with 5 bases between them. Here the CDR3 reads CASSYSFAGELFF. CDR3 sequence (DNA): TGTGCCAGCAGTTACTCCTTCGCCGGGGAGCTGTTTTTT.

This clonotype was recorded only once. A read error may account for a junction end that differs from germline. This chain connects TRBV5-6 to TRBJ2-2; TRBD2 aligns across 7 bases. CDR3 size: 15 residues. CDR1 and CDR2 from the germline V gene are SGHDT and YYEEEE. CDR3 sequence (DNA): TGTGCCATCAGCCCCGGGCCCTTCGGCAGCGGGGTGCTGTTTTTT. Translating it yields CAISPGPFGSGVLFF.

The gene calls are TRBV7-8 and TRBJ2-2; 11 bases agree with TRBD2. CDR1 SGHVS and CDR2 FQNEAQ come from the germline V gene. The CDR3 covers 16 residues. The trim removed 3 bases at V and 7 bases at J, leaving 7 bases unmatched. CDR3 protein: CASSFRLAGYLGELFF. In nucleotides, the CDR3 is TGTGCCAGCAGCTTCCGACTAGCGGGGTATCTCGGGGAGCTGTTTTTT.

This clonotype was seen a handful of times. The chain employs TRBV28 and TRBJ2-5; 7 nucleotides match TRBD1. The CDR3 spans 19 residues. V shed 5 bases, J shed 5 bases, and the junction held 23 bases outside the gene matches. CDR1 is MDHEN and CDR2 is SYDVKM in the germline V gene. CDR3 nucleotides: TGTGCCAGCAGTCCCCGGACAGGCCAGTTTCTCCCGCGGCGGGAGACCCAGTACTTC. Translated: CASSPRTGQFLPRRETQYF.